What follows are 30 T cell receptor beta chains derived from one specimen sequenced in a study of T cell responses to AZD1222 COVID-19 vaccine. Only in-frame clones appear in the TCRdb table, and some are missing; sequencing was by immunoSEQ multiplex PCR. This repertoire shows 90,000 to 150,000 clones, 85% to 90% found once; its top ten account for around 3.5%. Sequencing was performed on peripheral blood, taken on day 0 of AZD1222 vaccination. All receptors come from an adult in good health.

The rearrangement links TRBV19 to TRBJ1-1; the D is unclear. CDR1 is LNHDA and CDR2 is SQIVND in the germline V gene (reference sequence). Trimming took off 5 bases at V and 1 base at J, with 5 bases between the two ends. The CDR3 is 12 residues long. The CDR3 loop reads CASSGPNTEAFF. In nucleotides, the CDR3 is TGTGCCAGTAGTGGCCCGAACACTGAAGCTTTCTTT.

This clone has just a few counts. The genes are TRBV24-1 and TRBJ1-2, with TRBD1 matching 8 bases. Germline trimming cut 2 bases from V and 2 bases from J; bases unmatched to any gene: 3. Germline CDR1 and CDR2: KGHDR and SFDVKD. The CDR3 contains 15 residues. The CDR3 DNA reads as TGTGCCACCAGTGATTCCCGGACAGGGAACTATGGCTACACCTTC. This encodes CATSDSRTGNYGYTF.

The V call is TRBV13, the J call TRBJ2-7; D may be TRBD1 (6 bases). The germline V gene encodes CDR1 PRHDT and CDR2 FYEKMQ (reference sequence). The CDR3 has 13 amino acids. Trimming pared 3 bases from V and 2 bases from J, leaving 8 bases between. The CDR3 loop reads CASSFSGAYEQYF. CDR3 nucleotides: TGTGCCAGCAGCTTTTCAGGGGCCTACGAGCAGTACTTC.

This clone occurred a few times. The chain employs TRBV5-1 and TRBJ2-2; 9 nucleotides match TRBD2. The CDR3 has 15 amino acids. With V trimmed by 3 bases and J by 6 bases, 6 bases remained unmatched. Germline CDR1 and CDR2: SGHRS and YFSETQ. CDR3 in DNA: TGCGCCAGCAGCTCGACCGGGACTAGCTCCGGGGAGCTGTTTTTT. This sequence encodes CASSSTGTSSGELFF.

J is TRBJ1-1 and V is TRBV19, with D uncertain. Trimming stripped 10 bases from V and 4 bases from J, with 4 bases between. The germline CDR1 and CDR2 sequences are LNHDA and SQIVND (reference sequence). The CDR3 is 9 amino acids. The CDR3 is CATVTEAFF. In nucleotides, the CDR3 is TGTGCCACGGTCACTGAAGCTTTCTTT.

The chain joins TRBV5-1 to TRBJ2-7; 12 bases are a match to TRBD2. The trim removed 2 bases at V and 4 bases at J, leaving 1 base unmatched. Germline loops: CDR1 SGHRS, CDR2 YFSETQ. The CDR3 runs to 14 residues. The CDR3 protein is CASSFGLAGYEQYF. CDR3 nucleotides: TGCGCCAGCAGCTTCGGACTAGCGGGATACGAGCAGTACTTC.

The chain joins TRBV19 to TRBJ1-1; no reliable D call. CDR3 length equals 13 residues. V gave up 3 bases and J gave up 1 base, with 6 bases separating them. CDR1 and CDR2 from the germline V gene are LNHDA and SQIVND (reference sequence). CDR3 nucleotides: TGTGCCAGTAGTATGTCCGGGAACACTGAAGCTTTCTTT. This translates into CASSMSGNTEAFF.

The chain carries TRBV19 and TRBJ1-6; 10 nucleotides align to TRBD1. The CDR3 consists of 16 residues. After removal of 6 bases from V and 9 bases from J, the junction contained 11 bases not matched to a gene. Germline CDR1 reads LNHDA; CDR2 reads SQIVND (reference sequence). The DNA for the CDR3 is TGTGCCAGTAGCCTTGAGGGACAGGGGTTAGGTTCACCCCTCCACTTT. Protein sequence: CASSLEGQGLGSPLHF.

The chain combines TRBV24-1 with TRBJ2-1, with TRBD2 matching 8 bases. The J segment lost 6 bases and the V segment lost 4 bases, leaving 7 bases of the junction unmatched. Germline loops: CDR1 KGHDR, CDR2 SFDVKD. This CDR3 spans 15 amino acids. The CDR3 protein is CATSERGELSNEQFF. The CDR3 DNA is TGTGCCACCAGTGAGCGGGGGGAACTGTCCAATGAGCAGTTCTTC.

This rearrangement joins TRBV7-8 to TRBJ2-5; D uncertain. Germline CDR1 reads SGHVS; CDR2 reads FQNEAQ. V gave up 6 bases and J gave up 0 bases, with 5 bases separating them. This CDR3 region has 12 residues. Here the CDR3 DNA reads TGTGCCAGCAGATTGCACCAAGAGACCCAGTACTTC. This encodes CASRLHQETQYF.

The sample holds one count of this clone. The genes are TRBV6-5 and TRBJ2-7; maybe TRBD1 (5 bases). The CDR3 runs to 16 residues. In germline, CDR1 is MNHEY, CDR2 SVGAGI. The V end lost 0 bases, the J end lost 0 bases, and 12 bases lay between the germline ends. The CDR3 protein is CASSYSTFDSSYEQYF. The CDR3 DNA follows: TGTGCCAGCAGTTACTCGACATTTGACAGCTCCTACGAGCAGTACTTC.

The chain's CDR3 is CASSPQASGGPGELFF. The CDR3 coding sequence is TGTGCCAGCAGCCCCCAGGCTAGCGGGGGGCCCGGGGAGCTGTTTTTT. The chain recombines TRBV7-2 with TRBJ2-2; 11 bases match TRBD2. Germline CDR1 and CDR2: SGHTA and FQGNSA. CDR3 length equals 16 residues. V dropped 5 bases and J dropped 6; count of bases not matched to a gene: 8.

The chain carries TRBV19 and TRBJ1-2, with D possibly being TRBD1 (6 bases). Trimming pared 6 bases from V and 4 bases from J, leaving 15 bases between. The CDR3 totals 14 residues. The germline CDR1 and CDR2 sequences are LNHDA and SQIVND (reference sequence). DNA for the CDR3: TGTGCCAGTAGGGCCAGGGGCCAACTCTATGGCTACACCTTC. Translated, it gives CASRARGQLYGYTF.

V gene TRBV6-5 combines with J gene TRBJ2-7, with D tentatively TRBD1 or TRBD2 (5 bases each). Trimming shortened V by 4 bases and J by 6 bases, and 10 bases separated the two germline ends. This CDR3 is 12 amino acids long. Germline values: CDR1 MNHEY, CDR2 SVGAGI. In nucleotides, the CDR3 is TGTGCCAGCAGTTTCGGGACGGGCGAGCAGTACTTC. Its translation is CASSFGTGEQYF.

The chain joins TRBV10-2 to TRBJ1-1; weak D call: TRBD1 (5 bases). Germline CDR1 and CDR2: WSHSY and SAAADI. V was shortened by 2 bases and J by 7 bases, with 8 bases between the two germline ends. The length of the CDR3 is 12 residues. The CDR3 sequence is CASSEAGHEAFF. CDR3 in DNA: TGCGCCAGCAGTGAGGCAGGGCATGAAGCTTTCTTT.

The CDR3 region has the DNA TGTGCCACCACACCATCTCAGGTTGTGAACACTGAAGCTTTCTTT. Its translation: CATTPSQVVNTEAFF. The chain couples TRBV10-3 to TRBJ1-1; D is undetermined. Trimming removed 10 bases from V and 0 bases from J, with 18 bases in between. Germline CDR1 ENHRY, CDR2 SYGVKD. This CDR3 has 15 residues.

V usage is TRBV12-3 or TRBV12-4 and J usage is TRBJ2-2, with D uncertain. CDR3 size: 11 residues. Trimming pared 3 bases from V and 8 bases from J, leaving 4 bases between. For the CDR3, the DNA is TGTGCCAGCAGTTTTGATGGGGAGCTGTTTTTT. Residues: CASSFDGELFF.

This clone was detected once. The chain has TRBV7-2 and TRBJ1-2, with D unresolved. V lost 3 bases and J lost 3, with 8 bases in between. Germline V CDR1 and CDR2: SGHTA, FQGNSA. The CDR3 covers 13 residues. The CDR3 region has the DNA TGTGCCAGCAGCTTCGCAGGACACTATGGCTACACCTTC. This encodes CASSFAGHYGYTF.

This chain uses TRBV5-1 with TRBJ1-4; D call uncertain. This CDR3 has 17 amino acids. Deletions cut 2 bases from V and 2 bases from J, with 16 bases between. Per the germline V gene, CDR1 is SGHRS and CDR2 is YFSETQ. In DNA form, the CDR3 reads TGCGCCAGCAGCTTTTCTAACCCAGGCGGGACTAATGAAAAACTGTTTTTT. Its protein is CASSFSNPGGTNEKLFF.

This sequence joins TRBV7-2 and TRBJ1-2, with 7 positions matching TRBD1. The CDR3 is 15 amino acids. Per germline, CDR1 SGHTA and CDR2 FQGNSA. Trimming removed 3 bases from V and 5 bases from J; junction bases left unmatched: 9. The CDR3 bases are TGTGCCAGCAGCTTCACTATAACAGGGGATTATGGCTACACCTTC. It specifies CASSFTITGDYGYTF.

The rearrangement joins TRBV7-2 to TRBJ2-3, with D perhaps TRBD2 (5 bases). CDR1 and CDR2 (germline): SGHTA, FQGNSA. The CDR3 is made up of 15 amino acids. V lost 1 base and J lost 2, with 10 bases in between. CDR3 region: CASSLVVLATDTQYF. Here the CDR3 DNA reads TGTGCCAGCAGCTTAGTGGTCCTAGCCACAGATACGCAGTATTTT.

CDR3 in amino acids: CASSQFGTGNTIYF. CDR3 nucleotides: TGCGCCAGCAGCCAATTCGGAACTGGAAACACCATATATTTT. The V call is TRBV4-3, the J call TRBJ1-3, with D unclear. Trimming removed 2 bases at V and 2 bases at J, with 7 bases between. The CDR3 has 14 amino acids. Germline V gene sequence: CDR1 LGHNA, CDR2 YSLEER.

The rearrangement joins TRBV5-4 to TRBJ2-1; TRBD2 is a possible D gene (5 bases). This CDR3 is built from 13 residues. Trimming shortened V by 7 bases and J by 10 bases, and 18 bases separated the two germline ends. Germline CDR1 is SGHNT and CDR2 is YYREEE (reference sequence). The CDR3 here is CASLHGVAGEQFF. In nucleotides, the CDR3 is TGTGCCAGCCTCCACGGGGTGGCGGGCGAGCAGTTCTTC.

The rearrangement links TRBV10-3 to TRBJ1-6; D remains unclear. The CDR3 spans 17 residues. Per the germline V gene, CDR1 is ENHRY and CDR2 is SYGVKD. V was shortened by 0 bases and J by 8 bases, with 17 bases between the two germline ends. The CDR3: CAISESAEGSNYSPLHF. The DNA of the CDR3 is TGTGCCATCAGTGAGTCAGCAGAAGGGAGCAATTATTCACCCCTCCACTTT.

In the case of this clone: At one boundary the junction diverges from the germline segment, which might be a read error. The V gene is TRBV7-9, the J gene TRBJ1-6; TRBD1 is a possible D gene (5 bases). The CDR3 is 13 amino acids. Germline-derived CDR1 and CDR2 are SEHNR and FQNEAQ (reference sequence). The CDR3 loop is CASRAGYSSPLHF. The CDR3 DNA is TGTGCCAGCAGGGCAGGGTATAGTTCACCCCTCCACTTT.

The V call is TRBV7-9, the J call TRBJ1-1, with D possibly being TRBD1 (5 bases). The V gene's germline CDR1 is SEHNR and CDR2 FQNEAQ (reference sequence). Trimming pared 5 bases from V and 1 base from J, leaving 11 bases between. This CDR3 is 14 amino acids long. CDR3 nucleotides: TGTGCCAGCAGCCCCATAGACAGGAACACTGAAGCTTTCTTT. As protein: CASSPIDRNTEAFF.

The gene calls are TRBV9 and TRBJ1-1; D uncertain. The ends were cut back, 0 bases at V and 2 bases at J, with 8 bases in the middle. Germline CDR1 and CDR2: SGDLS and YYNGEE. The CDR3 sequence is 14 residues long. The CDR3 protein is CASSVGRLNTEAFF. The CDR3 DNA follows: TGTGCCAGCAGCGTAGGACGGCTTAACACTGAAGCTTTCTTT. Drawing the rest from reference TRBV9 and TRBJ1-1, the complete variable domain is DSGVTQTPKHLITATGQRVTLRCSPRSGDLSVYWYQQSLDQGLQFLIQYYNGEERAKGNILERFSAQQFPDLHSELNLSSLELGDSALYFCASSVGRLNTEAFFGQGTRLTVV.

This chain joins TRBV5-1 and TRBJ2-1; TRBD2 agrees at 11 bases. From germline, CDR1 is SGHRS and CDR2 YFSETQ. With V trimmed by 2 bases and J by 0 bases, 10 bases remained unmatched. The CDR3 runs 19 residues. CDR3 bases: TGCGCCAGCAGCTTATTGATAACTAGCGGGGGACACTCCTACAATGAGCAGTTCTTC. This encodes CASSLLITSGGHSYNEQFF.

V usage is TRBV7-2 and J usage is TRBJ2-1; the match to TRBD1 covers 10 bases. The ends lost 7 bases at V and 4 bases at J; junction bases unmatched: 7. Germline V CDR1 and CDR2: SGHTA, FQGNSA. CDR3 length: 15 amino acids. The CDR3 protein is CASTPDRGGYNEQFF. DNA for the CDR3: TGTGCCAGCACCCCGGACAGGGGGGGTTACAATGAGCAGTTCTTC.

This rearrangement joins TRBV3-1 (or the pseudogene TRBV3-2) to TRBJ2-7, with 10 bases matching TRBD1. Germline V gene sequence: CDR1 LGHDT, CDR2 YNNKEL (reference sequence). With V trimmed by 3 bases and J by 6 bases, 8 bases remained unmatched. The CDR3 is 15 amino acids. CDR3 sequence (DNA): TGTGCCAGCAGCCAGGGACAGGGGCAGGGGAGCGAGCAGTACTTC. It yields the protein CASSQGQGQGSEQYF.